This T cell receptor (beta chain) was sequenced during a study of T cells after yellow fever vaccination. Findings of the study overall: Highly abundant clonotypes carried over from the bulk population could end up in FACS-sorted repertoires as contaminants.

From germline, CDR1 is WSHSY and CDR2 SAAADI. The V and J ends lost 10 bases and 2 bases respectively, with 9 bases between them. The CDR3 is 11 residues long. This clonotype has at least ten counts. Its specificity is not known. A universal primer site and UMIs were added as TCR cDNA was made by 5'RACE template switching. A single record per CDR3 protein comes from TCRdb applying MiXCR to the 5' RACE reads. Of 60,000 or so distinct CDR3 sequences listed, about 6.6% are singletons. The chain is built from TRBV10-2 and TRBJ2-7; the D gene is possibly TRBD1 (6 bases). This specimen was CD8+ T cells sorted from PBMCs, taken on the day of the first yellow fever vaccination. The source is a man younger than 35 who received the YFV17D yellow fever vaccine. This chain's CDR3 is CATRTAYEQYF. The CDR3 DNA is TGCGCCACCAGGACAGCCTACGAGCAGTACTTC.